Presented here are 15 T cell receptor beta chains from one specimen sequenced in a study of T cell responses to AZD1222 COVID-19 vaccine. Sequencing used immunoSEQ multiplex PCR; TCRdb keeps in-frame clones, though not all of them. This table has more than 110,000 clones, roughly 92% appearing once. The source material was peripheral blood, sampled on day 0 of AZD1222 vaccination. These receptors came from an adult in good health.

The chain uses TRBV5-8 and TRBJ1-5, with a possible D match to TRBD1 (5 bases). Germline lookup yields CDR1 SGHTS and CDR2 YDEGEE. The V gene lost 4 bases and the J gene lost 3 bases, with 14 bases spanning the gap. There are 15 residues in the CDR3. CDR3 sequence (DNA): TGTGCCAGCAGCGGGGGACGGCAGACCAATCAGCCCCAGCATTTT. This translates into CASSGGRQTNQPQHF.

V usage is TRBV5-1 and J usage is TRBJ1-2, with TRBD1 matching over 9 bases. J lost 7 bases, V lost 3 bases, and 10 bases had no gene match. The CDR3 consists of 15 residues. Per the germline V gene, CDR1 is SGHRS and CDR2 is YFSETQ. The CDR3 spells CASSWTGTGLTGYTF. The DNA of the CDR3 is TGCGCCAGCAGCTGGACCGGGACAGGGTTAACTGGCTACACCTTC. Using reference TRBV5-1 and TRBJ1-2 for the parts outside the CDR3, the full variable domain is KAGVTQTPRYLIKTRGQQVTLSCSPISGHRSVSWYQQTPGQGLQFLFEYFSETQRNKGNFPGRFSGRQFSNSRSEMNVSTLELGDSALYLCASSWTGTGLTGYTFGSGTRLTVV.

The chain carries TRBV30 and TRBJ2-7; D is perhaps TRBD1 or TRBD2 (6 bases each). The CDR3 length is 13 residues. Per the germline V gene, CDR1 is GTSNPN and CDR2 is SVGIG (reference sequence). Trimming took 5 bases from V and 5 from J, leaving 16 bases between them. The CDR3 sequence: CAWGTGRSDEQYF. Here the CDR3 DNA reads TGTGCCTGGGGTACAGGGAGGTCCGACGAGCAGTACTTC.

The genes are TRBV5-4 and TRBJ2-3; 10 bases are shared with TRBD2. After removal of 5 bases from V and 6 bases from J, the junction contained 6 bases not matched to a gene. Germline V gene sequence: CDR1 SGHNT, CDR2 YYREEE (reference sequence). This CDR3 region has 14 residues. The CDR3 region is CASRQLAGRDTQYF. The CDR3 DNA follows: TGTGCCAGCAGGCAACTAGCGGGAAGGGATACGCAGTATTTT.

The chain couples TRBV19 to TRBJ1-2; the D is unclear. Germline V gene data show CDR1 as LNHDA and CDR2 as SQIVND (reference sequence). Trimming shortened V by 3 bases and J by 6 bases, and 11 bases separated the two germline ends. The length of the CDR3 is 13 residues. The CDR3 DNA sequence: TGTGCCAGTAGTATCCAAGGGATAGATGGCTACACCTTC. This gives the protein CASSIQGIDGYTF.

This clone is a singleton in its sample. V is TRBV5-5 and J is TRBJ2-1, with D tentatively TRBD1 or TRBD2 (5 bases each). Germline V gene data show CDR1 as SGHKS and CDR2 as YYEKEE (reference sequence). The CDR3 is 15 residues long. V shed 0 bases and J shed 5 bases, with 12 bases lying between them. The CDR3 DNA reads TGTGCCAGCAGCTTGGGGGACCAGGTAGACAATGAGCAGTTCTTC. This encodes CASSLGDQVDNEQFF. Complete variable domain (other parts from reference TRBV5-5 and TRBJ2-1): DAGVTQSPTHLIKTRGQQVTLRCSPISGHKSVSWYQQVLGQGPQFIFQYYEKEERGRGNFPDRFSARQFPNYSSELNVNALLLGDSALYLCASSLGDQVDNEQFFGPGTRLTVL.

The rearrangement uses TRBV29-1 and TRBJ1-1, with TRBD1 matching 10 bases. The CDR3 loop spans 13 amino acids. In germline, CDR1 is SQVTM, CDR2 ANQGSEA. Trimming at V came to 7 bases and at J to 4 bases, leaving 6 bases not matched to a gene. CDR3 in DNA: TGCAGCGGGAGACAGGGGGCAGGCACTGAAGCTTTCTTT. Protein product: CSGRQGAGTEAFF.

This clone has a handful of counts. This CDR3 is CASRRRTGNNSPLHF. The CDR3 DNA reads as TGTGCCAGTAGGAGACGGACAGGGAATAATTCACCCCTCCACTTT. This chain connects TRBV19 to TRBJ1-6, with 8 bases aligning to TRBD1. CDR1 is LNHDA, CDR2 SQIVND, per germline (reference sequence). V lost 6 bases to trimming and J lost 5 bases; unmatched junction nucleotides: 6. The CDR3 is 15 amino acids.

The gene calls are TRBV9 and TRBJ2-7, with TRBD2 matching 9 bases. V lost 0 bases, J lost 0 bases, and 1 base stayed unmatched. This CDR3 is built from 15 residues. The germline V gene has CDR1 SGDLS and CDR2 YYNGEE. The CDR3 coding sequence is TGTGCCAGCAGCGTAGGACTAGCGGACTCCTACGAGCAGTACTTC. It is translated as CASSVGLADSYEQYF.

The chain is built from TRBV9 and TRBJ2-1; no definite D call. The germline V gene encodes CDR1 SGDLS and CDR2 YYNGEE. Deletions cut 4 bases from V and 14 bases from J, with 22 bases between. CDR3 length: 14 amino acids. CDR3 nucleotide sequence: TGTGCCAGCAGCCCCCGGCCTGTGGGGTCCCGGGAGTTCTTC. This gives the protein CASSPRPVGSREFF.

V usage is TRBV5-1 and J usage is TRBJ1-3; D ambiguous. The CDR3 is 15 amino acids. V dropped 0 bases and J dropped 4 bases, with 11 bases sitting between them. Germline CDR1 is SGHRS and CDR2 is YFSETQ. CDR3 residues: CASSLGPAAGNTIYF. In DNA form, the CDR3 reads TGCGCCAGCAGCTTGGGGCCAGCGGCGGGAAACACCATATATTTT.

The rearrangement joins TRBV5-1 to TRBJ2-7; perhaps TRBD1 as D (5 bases). Trimming shortened V by 2 bases and J by 1 base, and 10 bases separated the two germline ends. The CDR3 loop spans 14 amino acids. Germline V lookup: CDR1 SGHRS, CDR2 YFSETQ. This CDR3 is CASSLQAASYEQYF. CDR3 in DNA: TGCGCCAGCAGCTTACAGGCCGCTTCCTACGAGCAGTACTTC.

The gene calls are TRBV9 and TRBJ2-7; possible D gene TRBD2, 5 bases. Germline values: CDR1 SGDLS, CDR2 YYNGEE. The CDR3 length is 16 residues. V was cut by 0 bases and J by 9 bases, with 22 bases left in between. The DNA for the CDR3 is TGTGCCAGCAGCGTAGGGTTTCGTGACCCCCGAGGGCGGCAGTACTTC. This sequence encodes CASSVGFRDPRGRQYF.

The chain links TRBV19 to TRBJ2-3; TRBD2 aligns across 13 bases. Trimming removed 7 bases from V and 3 bases from J; junction bases left unmatched: 13. CDR1 LNHDA and CDR2 SQIVND come from the germline V gene (reference sequence). The CDR3 spans 18 residues. The CDR3 spells CASTTRLRLAGGTDTQYF. The DNA of the CDR3 is TGTGCCAGTACCACGCGCCTGAGACTAGCGGGAGGAACAGATACGCAGTATTTT.

The sample holds a few counts of this clone. The chain links TRBV24-1 to TRBJ2-1; the D gene is possibly TRBD1 (5 bases). The germline V gene encodes CDR1 KGHDR and CDR2 SFDVKD. This CDR3 region has 16 residues. V lost 7 bases and J 7 bases, leaving 22 bases between the germline ends. The CDR3 DNA is TGTGCCACCAGGTCCAGTCCGAGACAGAGTAGAAATGAGCAGTTCTTC. As protein: CATRSSPRQSRNEQFF.